These 3 T cell receptor beta chains came from one sample sequenced in a study of CD8 T cells in ankylosing spondylitis. These receptors lack a known antigen. TCRdb processed the 5' RACE reads anew with MiXCR; each CDR3 protein has one entry. Here the sample spans more than 400,000 distinct CDR3 sequences, under 5.5% being singletons. Notes on the study in general: One TCR beta motif, made up of seven to nine highly homologous variants, appeared characteristic of ankylosing spondylitis blood.

The sample was blood, either unsorted or a sorted T cell fraction (not recorded which). The source of these receptors is a male donor with ankylosing spondylitis.

This clonotype was seen ten or more times. V is TRBV6-2 or TRBV6-3 and J is TRBJ2-2; weak D call: TRBD2 (5 bases). Germline CDR1 is MNHEY and CDR2 is SVGEGT. The V end was cut by 6 bases, the J end by 4 bases, with 12 bases between. The CDR3 runs 14 residues. The DNA for the CDR3 is TGTGCCAGCAGAGGGCCTGGAGGCACCGGGGAGCTGTTTTTT. Translated: CASRGPGGTGELFF.

This clonotype was detected ten times or more. This chain joins TRBV7-9 and TRBJ2-2; D possibly corresponds to TRBD2 (6 bases). Germline V gene lookup returns CDR1 SEHNR and CDR2 FQNEAQ (reference sequence). Trimming left V 5 bases short and J 0 bases short, with 16 bases between. The length of the CDR3 is 17 residues. The CDR3 spells CASSLLLGGTNTGELFF. The CDR3, as DNA: TGTGCCAGCAGCCTTCTCCTTGGGGGGACGAACACCGGGGAGCTGTTTTTT.

There are many counts of this clonotype. CDR3 in amino acids: CASSLEGRARGYTF. In DNA, the CDR3 is TGCGCCAGCAGCTTGGAGGGCAGGGCGCGAGGCTACACCTTC. The J gene is TRBJ1-2, the V gene TRBV5-1, with D tentatively TRBD1 (5 bases). The CDR3 is made up of 14 amino acids. The V end lost 0 bases, the J end lost 8 bases, and 14 bases lay between the germline ends. Germline V gene lookup returns CDR1 SGHRS and CDR2 YFSETQ.